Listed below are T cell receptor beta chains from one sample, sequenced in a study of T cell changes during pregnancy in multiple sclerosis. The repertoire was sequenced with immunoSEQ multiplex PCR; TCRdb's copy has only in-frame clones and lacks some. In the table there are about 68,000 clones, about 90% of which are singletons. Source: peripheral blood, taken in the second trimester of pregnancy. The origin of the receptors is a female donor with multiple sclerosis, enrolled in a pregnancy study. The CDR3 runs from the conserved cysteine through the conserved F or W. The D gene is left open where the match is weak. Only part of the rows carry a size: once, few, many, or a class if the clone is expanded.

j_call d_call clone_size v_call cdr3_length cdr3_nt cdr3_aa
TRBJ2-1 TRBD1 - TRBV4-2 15 TGTGCCAGCAGCCAAGCTGGCGACAGGGGTGATGAGCAGTTCTTC CASSQAGDRGDEQFF
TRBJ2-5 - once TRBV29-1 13 TGCAGCGTTGACCCGGGTCATAAAGAGACCCAGTACTTC CSVDPGHKETQYF
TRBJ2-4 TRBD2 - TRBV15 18 TGTGCCACCAGCAGAGATTGGGGGGGTTCTCTGGCCAAAAACATTCAGTACTTC CATSRDWGGSLAKNIQYF
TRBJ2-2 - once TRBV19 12 TGTGCCAGTAGTGCCCGGGACGGGGAGCTGTTTTTT CASSARDGELFF
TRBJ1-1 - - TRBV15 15 TGTGCCACCAGCAGAGATCGGAGCAGGGGTCGGGAAGCTTTCTTT CATSRDRSRGREAFF
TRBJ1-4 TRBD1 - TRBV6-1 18 TGTGCCAGCAGTGGGCCTCCCCTAACCGGGACAGATAATGAAAAACTGTTTTTT CASSGPPLTGTDNEKLFF
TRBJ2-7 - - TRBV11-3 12 TGTGCCAGCAGCCTAAATACCGCGGAGCAGTACTTC CASSLNTAEQYF
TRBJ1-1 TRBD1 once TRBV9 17 TGTGCCAGCAGCGTAAGGGGACAGGGGATAGGCAACACTGAAGCTTTCTTT CASSVRGQGIGNTEAFF
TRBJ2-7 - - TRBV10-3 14 TGTGCCATCAGTGAGTGGCAGTCCTTTTACGAGCAGTACTTC CAISEWQSFYEQYF
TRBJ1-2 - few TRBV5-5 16 TGTGCCAGCAGTCTCCGGGATAGAGGGCGACTATATGGCTACACCTTC CASSLRDRGRLYGYTF
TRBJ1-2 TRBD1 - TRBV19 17 TGTGCCAGTAGTACCAGAAGAGATTCAGGGGGCGGGTATGGCTACACCTTC CASSTRRDSGGGYGYTF
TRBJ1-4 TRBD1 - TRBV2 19 TGTGCCAGCAGGATAAAATTCCGGGACAGCCATCTAACTAATGAAAAACTGTTTTTT CASRIKFRDSHLTNEKLFF
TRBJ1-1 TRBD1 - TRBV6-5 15 TGTGCCAGCAGTTACTCAAGGAGGCAGGGGGTTGAAGCTTTCTTT CASSYSRRQGVEAFF
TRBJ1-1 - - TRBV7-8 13 TGTGCCAGCAGCTTAGGCAGGGGTGCTGAAGCTTTCTTT CASSLGRGAEAFF
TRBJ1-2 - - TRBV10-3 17 TGTGCCATCAGTGAGTCTAGGGCGGGGGTATCCAACTATGGCTACACCTTC CAISESRAGVSNYGYTF
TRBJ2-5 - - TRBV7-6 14 TGTGCCAGCAGCCGGGACACGGGCATGGAGACCCAGTACTTC CASSRDTGMETQYF
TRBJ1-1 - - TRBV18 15 TGTGCCAGCTCACCTTTGGAAGCGTCCAACACTGAAGCTTTCTTT CASSPLEASNTEAFF
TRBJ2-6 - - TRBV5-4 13 TGTGCCAACGGTTTCGGTATGGCCAACGTCCTGACTTTC CANGFGMANVLTF
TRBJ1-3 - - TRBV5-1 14 TGCGCCAGCAGTTCTACAGGGTTTGGAAACACCATATATTTT CASSSTGFGNTIYF
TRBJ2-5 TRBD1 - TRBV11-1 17 TGTGCCAGCAGCTTAGGTCCCGGACAGGGGATCTCTGAGACCCAGTACTTC CASSLGPGQGISETQYF
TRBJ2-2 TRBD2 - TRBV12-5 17 TGTGCTAGTGGGACGCCTAGCGGGGGCCTGAACACCGGGGAGCTGTTTTTT CASGTPSGGLNTGELFF
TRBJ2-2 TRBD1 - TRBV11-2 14 TGTGCCAGCAGCTCAGTCGGGACAGCCGGGGAGCTGTTTTTT CASSSVGTAGELFF
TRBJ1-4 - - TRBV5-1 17 TGCGCCAGCAGCTTGGGCCCCCGGGGGGCAGTCTACGAAAAACTGTTTTTT CASSLGPRGAVYEKLFF
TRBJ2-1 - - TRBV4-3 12 TGCGCCAGCAGCCAAGTCGGTAATGAGCAGTTCTTC CASSQVGNEQFF
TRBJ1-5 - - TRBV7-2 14 TGTGCCAGCAGCCTGGGCGGACTCAATCAGCCCCAGCATTTT CASSLGGLNQPQHF
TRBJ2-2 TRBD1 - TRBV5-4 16 TGTGCCAGCAGCACCCGACAGGGGGGGAACACCGGGGAGCTGTTTTTT CASSTRQGGNTGELFF
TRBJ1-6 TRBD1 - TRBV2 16 TGTGCCAGCACCAGAAAATCGGGACAGTATAATTCACCCCTCCACTTT CASTRKSGQYNSPLHF
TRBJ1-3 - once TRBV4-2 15 TGTGCCAGCAGCCAAGCGCAGGCTCATTCAGACACCATATATTTT CASSQAQAHSDTIYF